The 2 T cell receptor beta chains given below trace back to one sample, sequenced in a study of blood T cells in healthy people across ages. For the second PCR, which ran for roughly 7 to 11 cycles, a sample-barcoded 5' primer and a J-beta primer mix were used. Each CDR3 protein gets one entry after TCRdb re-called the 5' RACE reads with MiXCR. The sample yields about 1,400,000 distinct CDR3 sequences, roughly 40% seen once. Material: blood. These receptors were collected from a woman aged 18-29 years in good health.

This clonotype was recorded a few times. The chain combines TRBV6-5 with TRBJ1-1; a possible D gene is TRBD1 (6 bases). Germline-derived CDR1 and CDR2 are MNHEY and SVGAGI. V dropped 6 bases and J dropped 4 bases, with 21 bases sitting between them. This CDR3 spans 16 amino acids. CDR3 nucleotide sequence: TGTGCCAGCAGATCCAGTGGAGGGGGAGCCGGCACTGAAGCTTTCTTT. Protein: CASRSSGGGAGTEAFF.

The DNA for the CDR3 is TGCAGCGTCCCCAAAGGCCTCACAGATACCTACAATGAGCAGTTCTTC. Its translation is CSVPKGLTDTYNEQFF. The chain has TRBV29-1 and TRBJ2-1; D is undetermined. The length of the CDR3 is 16 residues. CDR1 is SQVTM, CDR2 ANQGSEA, per germline. Deletions cut 6 bases from V and 2 bases from J, with 20 bases between.